Listed here are 3 T cell receptor beta chains from one sample, sequenced in a study of cytomegalovirus exposure and HLA in healthy donors (dated by TCRdb to about 2017). Libraries were constructed by the immunoSEQ multiplex PCR assay. A mixture of 60 forward primers for TCR Vbeta segments and 13 reverse primers for TCR Jbeta segments was used in the multiplex PCR. TCRdb retrieved this table from immuneACCESS and kept in-frame rearrangements only. Not all clones are present; in checked studies, unresolved V genes account for under half, and no reason is known for the remainder. The table for this sample lists about 170,000 clones; around three quarters of them were counted only once. Over 2% of the sample goes to the ten largest clones. Sequencing used PBMCs. These TCRs come from a woman aged 45-60 years in good health and CMV-seronegative.

The rearrangement uses TRBV28 and TRBJ2-1, with a possible D match to TRBD1 (7 bases). This CDR3 spans 15 amino acids. Germline V gene data show CDR1 as MDHEN and CDR2 as SYDVKM. Between the trimmed V and J ends, which lost 1 base and 2 bases, there was a span of 9 bases. The DNA for the CDR3 is TGTGCCAGCAGTTTATTCAGGGGGGCCTACAATGAGCAGTTCTTC. It specifies CASSLFRGAYNEQFF.

The rearrangement uses TRBV28 and TRBJ2-6; D gene ambiguous. Germline values: CDR1 MDHEN, CDR2 SYDVKM. Trimming left V 4 bases short and J 0 bases short, with 13 bases between. The CDR3 is made up of 17 amino acids. The CDR3 is CASSSPSWASGANVLTF. The CDR3 DNA follows: TGTGCCAGCAGTTCCCCGTCTTGGGCCTCTGGGGCCAACGTCCTGACTTTC.

V and J are TRBV7-2 and TRBJ2-7, with 8 nucleotides matching TRBD2. From germline, CDR1 is SGHTA and CDR2 FQGNSA. The J segment lost 7 bases and the V segment lost 1 base, leaving 9 bases of the junction unmatched. This CDR3 comprises 15 residues. CDR3 residues: CASSLGGRGGGEQYF. The DNA of the CDR3 is TGTGCCAGCAGCTTAGGAGGCCGGGGGGGAGGGGAGCAGTACTTC.